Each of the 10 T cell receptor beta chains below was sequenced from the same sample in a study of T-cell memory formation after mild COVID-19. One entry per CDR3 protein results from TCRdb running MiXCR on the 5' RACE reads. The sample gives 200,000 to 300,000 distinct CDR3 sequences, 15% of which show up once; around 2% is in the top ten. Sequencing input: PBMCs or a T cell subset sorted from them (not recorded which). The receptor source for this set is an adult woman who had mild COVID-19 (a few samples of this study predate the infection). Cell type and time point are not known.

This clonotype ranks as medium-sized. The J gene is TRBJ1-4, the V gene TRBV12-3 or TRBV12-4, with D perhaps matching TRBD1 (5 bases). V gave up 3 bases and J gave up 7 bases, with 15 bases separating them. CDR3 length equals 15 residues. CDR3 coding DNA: TGTGCCAGCAGTTTTGGTGGACAAGGAGGTGAAAAACTGTTTTTT. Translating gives CASSFGGQGGEKLFF.

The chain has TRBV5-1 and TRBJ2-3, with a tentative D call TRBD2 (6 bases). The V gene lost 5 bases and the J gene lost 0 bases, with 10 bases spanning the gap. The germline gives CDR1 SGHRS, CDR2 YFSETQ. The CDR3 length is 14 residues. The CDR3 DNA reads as TGCGCCAGCAGGGTGGACTATAGCACAGATACGCAGTATTTT. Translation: CASRVDYSTDTQYF.

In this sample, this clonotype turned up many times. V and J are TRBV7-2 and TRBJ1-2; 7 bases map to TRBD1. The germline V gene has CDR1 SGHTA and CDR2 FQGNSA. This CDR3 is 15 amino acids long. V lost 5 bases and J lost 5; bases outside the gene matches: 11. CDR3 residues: CASSNRQGVLYGYTF. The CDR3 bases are TGTGCCAGCAGCAATAGACAGGGAGTCTTATATGGCTACACCTTC. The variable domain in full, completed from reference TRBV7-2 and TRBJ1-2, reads GAGVSQSPSNKVTEKGKDVELRCDPISGHTALYWYRQSLGQGLEFLIYFQGNSAPDKSGLPSDRFSAERTGGSVSTLTIQRTQQEDSAVYLCASSNRQGVLYGYTFGSGTRLTVV.

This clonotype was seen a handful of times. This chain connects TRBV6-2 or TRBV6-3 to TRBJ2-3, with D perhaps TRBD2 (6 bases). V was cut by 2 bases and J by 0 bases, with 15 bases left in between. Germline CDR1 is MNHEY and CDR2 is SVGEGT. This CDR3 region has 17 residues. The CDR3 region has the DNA TGTGCCAGCAGTTACCCCTCCATAGGGACTAGCACAGATACGCAGTATTTT. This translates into CASSYPSIGTSTDTQYF.

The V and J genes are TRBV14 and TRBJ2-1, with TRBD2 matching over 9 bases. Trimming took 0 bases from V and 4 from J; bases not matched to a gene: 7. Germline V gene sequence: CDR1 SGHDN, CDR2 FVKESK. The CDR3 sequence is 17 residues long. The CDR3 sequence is CASSQDIVAGGYNEQFF. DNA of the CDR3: TGTGCCAGCAGCCAAGATATTGTGGCGGGAGGGTACAATGAGCAGTTCTTC. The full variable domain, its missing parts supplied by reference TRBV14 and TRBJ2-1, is EAGVTQFPSHSVIEKGQTVTLRCDPISGHDNLYWYRRVMGKEIKFLLHFVKESKQDESGMPNNRFLAERTGGTYSTLKVQPAELEDSGVYFCASSQDIVAGGYNEQFFGPGTRLTVL.

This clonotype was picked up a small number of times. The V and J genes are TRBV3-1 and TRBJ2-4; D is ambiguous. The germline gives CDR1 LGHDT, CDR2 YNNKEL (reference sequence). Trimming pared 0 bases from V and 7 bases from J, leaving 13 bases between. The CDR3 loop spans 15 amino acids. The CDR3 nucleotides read TGTGCCAGCAGCCAAGAATGGGCAACACCTAACATTCAGTACTTC. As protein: CASSQEWATPNIQYF. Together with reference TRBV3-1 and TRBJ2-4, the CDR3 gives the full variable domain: DTAVSQTPKYLVTQMGNDKSIKCEQNLGHDTMYWYKQDSKKFLKIMFSYNNKELIINETVPNRFSPKSPDKAHLNLHINSLELGDSAVYFCASSQEWATPNIQYFGAGTRLSVL.

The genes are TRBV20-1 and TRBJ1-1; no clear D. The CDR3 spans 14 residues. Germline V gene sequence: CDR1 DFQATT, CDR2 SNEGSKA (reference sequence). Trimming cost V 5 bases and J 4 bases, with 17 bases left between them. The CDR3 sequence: CSARGAYRSTEAFF. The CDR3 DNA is TGCAGTGCTCGAGGCGCCTATAGGAGCACTGAAGCTTTCTTT.

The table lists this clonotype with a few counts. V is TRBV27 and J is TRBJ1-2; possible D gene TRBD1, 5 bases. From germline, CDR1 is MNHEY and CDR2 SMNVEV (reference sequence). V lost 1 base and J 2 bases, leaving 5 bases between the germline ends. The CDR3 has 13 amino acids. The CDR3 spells CASSLWGNYGYTF. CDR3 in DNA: TGTGCCAGCAGTTTATGGGGGAACTATGGCTACACCTTC.

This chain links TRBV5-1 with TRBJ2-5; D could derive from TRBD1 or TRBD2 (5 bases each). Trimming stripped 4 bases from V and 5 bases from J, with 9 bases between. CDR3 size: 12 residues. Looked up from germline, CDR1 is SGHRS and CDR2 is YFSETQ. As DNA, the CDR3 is TGCGCCAGCAGCCCGTGGGGGGAGACCCAGTACTTC. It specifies CASSPWGETQYF.

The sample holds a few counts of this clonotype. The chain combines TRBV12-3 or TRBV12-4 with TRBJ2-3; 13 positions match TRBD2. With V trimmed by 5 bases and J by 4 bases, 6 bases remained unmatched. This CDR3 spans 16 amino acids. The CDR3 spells CASSRLAGGLSDTQYF. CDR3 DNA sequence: TGTGCCAGCAGTCGACTAGCGGGGGGATTGTCAGATACGCAGTATTTT.